This TCR beta chain stems from a study of T cell repertoires in cytomegalovirus infection. MiXCR, run by TCRdb on the reads, gives a single entry per CDR3 protein. This sample yields fewer than 400,000 distinct CDR3 sequences, of which approximately 18% are seen a single time; less than 9.5% belongs to the top ten. The CDR3 contains 16 residues. CDR1 SGHTA and CDR2 FQGNSA come from the germline V gene. V was cut by 1 base and J by 5 bases, with 17 bases left in between. The table lists this clonotype with a few counts. Sequenced: PBMCs. This chain joins TRBV7-2 and TRBJ2-5; D call uncertain. This sequence was found in a human donor in good health (CMV status not recorded). Some clones in this sample may be carry-over from other donors' samples. The DNA of the CDR3 is TGTGCCAGCAGCTTAGATTTGAGAGCTGGGATTGAGACCCAGTACTTC. Protein sequence: CASSLDLRAGIETQYF.